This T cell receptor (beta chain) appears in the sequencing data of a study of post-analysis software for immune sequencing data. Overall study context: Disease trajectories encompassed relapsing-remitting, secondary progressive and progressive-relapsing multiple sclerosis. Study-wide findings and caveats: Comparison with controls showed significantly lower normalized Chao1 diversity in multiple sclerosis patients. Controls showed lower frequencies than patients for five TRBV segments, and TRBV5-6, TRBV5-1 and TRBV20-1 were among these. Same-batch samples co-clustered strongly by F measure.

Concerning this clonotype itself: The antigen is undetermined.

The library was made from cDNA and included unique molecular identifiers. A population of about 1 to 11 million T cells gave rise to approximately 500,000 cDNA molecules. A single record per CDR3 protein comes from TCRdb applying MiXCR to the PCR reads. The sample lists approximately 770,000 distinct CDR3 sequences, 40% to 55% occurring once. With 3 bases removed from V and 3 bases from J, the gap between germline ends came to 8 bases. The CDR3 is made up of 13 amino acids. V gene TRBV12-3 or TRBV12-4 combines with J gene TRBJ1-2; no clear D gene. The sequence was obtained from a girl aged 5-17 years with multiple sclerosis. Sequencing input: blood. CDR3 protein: CASSLWLDYGYTF. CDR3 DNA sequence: TGTGCCAGCAGTTTGTGGCTTGACTATGGCTACACCTTC.